The 15 T cell receptor beta chains below all came from one sample that was sequenced in a study of siplizumab effects on memory and regulatory T cells. Assay: immunoSEQ multiplex PCR; the TCRdb copy retains only in-frame clones and omits some. The sample includes roughly 100,000 clones, 85% to 95% seen only once; the top ten take about 0.32%. The sample was CD4+ T cells sorted from blood. The receptors originated from a human donor in good health.

This rearrangement joins TRBV5-3 to TRBJ2-1; maybe TRBD2 (6 bases). TRBV5-3 counts as an open reading frame of uncertain function. The CDR3 is 16 amino acids. Deletions cut 4 bases from V and 0 bases from J, with 14 bases between. The CDR3 here is CARSPRGFSSYNEQFF. CDR3 DNA sequence: TGTGCCAGAAGCCCCCGGGGGTTCAGCTCCTACAATGAGCAGTTCTTC.

This clone showed up just once. The chain employs TRBV28 and TRBJ2-5; TRBD2 matches 8 bases. Germline-derived CDR1 and CDR2 are MDHEN and SYDVKM. CDR3 length equals 13 residues. V gave up 5 bases and J gave up 4 bases; unmatched junction bases: 3. CDR3 nucleotide sequence: TGTGCCAGCAGTACGGGGGGGCGAGAGACCCAGTACTTC. As protein: CASSTGGRETQYF.

This sequence joins TRBV30 and TRBJ1-6; D is ambiguous. The CDR3 has 14 amino acids. In germline, CDR1 is GTSNPN, CDR2 SVGIG (reference sequence). With 0 bases removed from V and 5 bases from J, the gap between germline ends came to 8 bases. The CDR3 coding sequence is TGTGCCTGGAGTGTTACCGTCAATAATTCACCCCTCCACTTT. Translation: CAWSVTVNNSPLHF.

The rearrangement uses TRBV7-2 and TRBJ2-2; D is unclear. Germline V gene lookup returns CDR1 SGHTA and CDR2 FQGNSA. Deletions cut 3 bases from V and 6 bases from J, with 8 bases between. This CDR3 comprises 13 residues. CDR3 sequence: CASSFGWSGELFF. The CDR3 DNA reads as TGTGCCAGCAGCTTCGGATGGTCCGGGGAGCTGTTTTTT.

The chain links TRBV7-2 to TRBJ1-1; D ambiguous. Germline CDR1 is SGHTA and CDR2 is FQGNSA. Trimming removed 1 base from V and 4 bases from J, with 13 bases in between. The CDR3 has 15 residues. DNA of the CDR3: TGTGCCAGCAGCTTAGGGTCAGGCGTAGGCACTGAAGCTTTCTTT. Protein sequence: CASSLGSGVGTEAFF. Full variable domain (rest looked up from reference TRBV7-2 and TRBJ1-1): GAGVSQSPSNKVTEKGKDVELRCDPISGHTALYWYRQSLGQGLEFLIYFQGNSAPDKSGLPSDRFSAERTGGSVSTLTIQRTQQEDSAVYLCASSLGSGVGTEAFFGQGTRLTVV.

V and J are TRBV20-1 and TRBJ2-1; D ambiguous. This CDR3 has 10 residues. The germline V gene encodes CDR1 DFQATT and CDR2 SNEGSKA (reference sequence). V was clipped by 3 bases and J by 5 bases, with 2 bases between them. The CDR3 loop is CSARHNEQFF. CDR3 in DNA: TGCAGTGCTAGGCACAATGAGCAGTTCTTC.

This clone has only one observation. CDR3 region: CASSQLIGGTTGELFF. As DNA, the CDR3 is TGCGCCAGCAGCCAATTGATCGGCGGGACCACCGGGGAGCTGTTTTTT. The V call is TRBV4-1, the J call TRBJ2-2; perhaps TRBD2 as D (6 bases). The germline V and J ends were trimmed by 2 bases and 4 bases, with 14 bases remaining between them. The CDR3 runs to 16 residues. Germline V gives CDR1 MGHRA, CDR2 YSYEKL.

This clone showed up just once. This sequence joins TRBV5-6 and TRBJ1-6; D is perhaps TRBD1 (5 bases). Germline V gene data show CDR1 as SGHDT and CDR2 as YYEEEE. The CDR3 has 15 amino acids. Trimming shortened V by 3 bases and J by 3 bases, and 10 bases separated the two germline ends. The CDR3 here is CASSSGHLYNSPLHF. CDR3 in DNA: TGTGCCAGCAGCTCCGGACACCTCTATAATTCACCCCTCCACTTT.

The rearrangement uses TRBV7-2 and TRBJ2-1; D tentatively fits TRBD1 or TRBD2 (5 bases each). The CDR3 runs to 13 residues. V lost 6 bases to trimming and J lost 9 bases, with 15 bases between them. The V gene's germline CDR1 is SGHTA and CDR2 FQGNSA. CDR3 nucleotide sequence: TGTGCCAGCAGTTCTGGTGCTGGGGGTGAGCAGTTCTTC. Amino acids: CASSSGAGGEQFF. Using reference TRBV7-2 and TRBJ2-1 for the parts outside the CDR3, the full variable domain is GAGVSQSPSNKVTEKGKDVELRCDPISGHTALYWYRQSLGQGLEFLIYFQGNSAPDKSGLPSDRFSAERTGGSVSTLTIQRTQQEDSAVYLCASSSGAGGEQFFGPGTRLTVL.

The chain couples TRBV27 to TRBJ2-3; D not certain. The length of the CDR3 is 13 residues. In germline, CDR1 is MNHEY, CDR2 SMNVEV (reference sequence). Trimming stripped 4 bases from V and 1 base from J, with 6 bases between. The CDR3 sequence: CASSWVGTDTQYF. CDR3 in DNA: TGTGCCAGCAGTTGGGTGGGCACAGATACGCAGTATTTT.

This chain connects TRBV18 to TRBJ2-7; 8 bases line up with TRBD1. The CDR3 consists of 14 residues. With V trimmed by 1 base and J by 2 bases, 1 base remained unmatched. Germline values: CDR1 KGHSH, CDR2 LQKENI. The CDR3 DNA sequence: TGTGCCAGCTCACCACGGACAGGGACCTACGAGCAGTACTTC. Its translation: CASSPRTGTYEQYF.

This sequence joins TRBV30 and TRBJ2-2; 9 bases map to TRBD2. This CDR3 is built from 18 residues. V trimming: 0 bases; J trimming: 3 bases; junction bases outside the gene matches: 11. Per germline, CDR1 GTSNPN and CDR2 SVGIG (reference sequence). In nucleotides, the CDR3 is TGTGCCTGGAGTGTGAGGCTAGCGGGGCGTCGGTACACCGGGGAGCTGTTTTTT. It specifies CAWSVRLAGRRYTGELFF.

The sample holds one count of this clone. The chain has TRBV7-3 and TRBJ1-6; no clear D. Per the germline V gene, CDR1 is SGHTA and CDR2 is FQGTGA. This CDR3 is built from 14 residues. V was clipped by 5 bases and J by 6 bases, with 11 bases between them. The CDR3 protein is CASSPGHSNSPLHF. DNA for the CDR3: TGTGCCAGCAGCCCCGGTCATTCTAATTCACCCCTCCACTTT.

The CDR3 protein is CASSSEVGSTPLHF. The CDR3 bases are TGTGCCAGTAGTAGTGAGGTCGGCTCCACACCCCTCCACTTT. V gene TRBV19 combines with J gene TRBJ1-6; D gene ambiguous. The V end lost 4 bases, the J end lost 11 bases, and 15 bases lay between the germline ends. The CDR3 consists of 14 residues. Germline loops: CDR1 LNHDA, CDR2 SQIVND (reference sequence).

The chain combines TRBV2 with TRBJ2-5; D remains unclear. This CDR3 has 12 amino acids. With 3 bases removed from V and 3 bases from J, the gap between germline ends came to 5 bases. CDR1 and CDR2 (germline): SNHLY, FYNNEI. Here the CDR3 reads CASSDREETQYF. DNA of the CDR3: TGTGCCAGCAGTGATCGAGAAGAGACCCAGTACTTC.